The 32 T cell receptor beta chains below were found in one sample sequenced in a study of blood T cell repertoires in COVID-19. Sequencing used immunoSEQ multiplex PCR; TCRdb keeps in-frame clones, though not all of them. The table records fewer than 90,000 clones, approximately 90% of them present only once. The sample taken for sequencing was peripheral blood. The receptor set was obtained from a male donor with acute or convalescent COVID-19.

V is TRBV6-5 and J is TRBJ1-5; D is undetermined. The CDR3 loop spans 12 amino acids. Trimming pared 6 bases from V and 6 bases from J, leaving 9 bases between. Per the germline V gene, CDR1 is MNHEY and CDR2 is SVGAGI. The chain's CDR3 is CASRTGSQPQHF. The CDR3 DNA is TGTGCCAGCAGGACCGGGTCTCAGCCCCAGCATTTT.

The chain is built from TRBV19 and TRBJ1-2, with 9 bases fitting TRBD1. This CDR3 region has 15 residues. With V trimmed by 7 bases and J by 6 bases, 12 bases remained unmatched. Germline V gene data show CDR1 as LNHDA and CDR2 as SQIVND (reference sequence). The CDR3 nucleotides read TGTGCCAGTACGGGCGAGCGGACAGGGGAAAATGGCTACACCTTC. This encodes CASTGERTGENGYTF.

This clone was seen just once. This chain joins TRBV10-3 and TRBJ1-3; D perhaps matches TRBD1 (5 bases). This CDR3 spans 14 amino acids. Germline assignment: CDR1 ENHRY and CDR2 SYGVKD. V lost 4 bases, J lost 4 bases, and 11 bases lay in between. The CDR3 loop reads CAISAGIGGNTIYF. In DNA form, the CDR3 reads TGTGCCATCAGTGCAGGGATCGGCGGAAACACCATATATTTT.

This chain connects TRBV9 to TRBJ2-1, with 9 bases matching TRBD1. CDR3 length: 15 amino acids. V gave up 4 bases and J gave up 7 bases; unmatched junction bases: 9. Germline values: CDR1 SGDLS, CDR2 YYNGEE. The CDR3 is CASSRTGGAQNEQFF. The CDR3, as DNA: TGTGCCAGCAGCCGAACAGGGGGCGCGCAAAATGAGCAGTTCTTC.

For the CDR3, the DNA is TGTGCCAGCAGCTTATCAGAGGGTAGCGGTGAAAAACTGTTTTTT. It is translated as CASSLSEGSGEKLFF. The chain employs TRBV7-9 and TRBJ1-4; D unresolved. Trimming took 2 bases from V and 7 from J, leaving 14 bases between them. Germline lookup yields CDR1 SEHNR and CDR2 FQNEAQ (reference sequence). The CDR3 is 15 amino acids.

This clone showed up just once. This chain uses TRBV7-9 with TRBJ1-2; no reliable D call. Germline loops: CDR1 SEHNR, CDR2 FQNEAQ (reference sequence). The CDR3 spans 12 residues. The germline V and J ends were trimmed by 5 bases and 6 bases, with 10 bases remaining between them. The CDR3 spells CASSQGSNGYTF. DNA of the CDR3: TGTGCCAGCAGCCAAGGGAGTAATGGCTACACCTTC.

This chain joins TRBV5-1 and TRBJ1-2, with a possible D match to TRBD1 (5 bases). Trimming took off 3 bases at V and 8 bases at J, with 14 bases between the two ends. The CDR3 sequence is 13 residues long. Germline V gene sequence: CDR1 SGHRS, CDR2 YFSETQ. The CDR3 DNA sequence: TGCGCCAGCAGCTCCGGACAATTGTGGGGCTACACCTTC. Translation: CASSSGQLWGYTF. The full variable domain, with the rest looked up from reference TRBV5-1 and TRBJ1-2, is KAGVTQTPRYLIKTRGQQVTLSCSPISGHRSVSWYQQTPGQGLQFLFEYFSETQRNKGNFPGRFSGRQFSNSRSEMNVSTLELGDSALYLCASSSGQLWGYTFGSGTRLTVV.

V gene TRBV30 combines with J gene TRBJ2-7; 10 bases are a match to TRBD1. Germline V gene data show CDR1 as GTSNPN and CDR2 as SVGIG (reference sequence). Trimming at V came to 5 bases and at J to 0 bases, leaving 10 bases not matched to a gene. The CDR3 has 16 residues. The CDR3 spells CAWETGGAGTSYEQYF. The CDR3, as DNA: TGTGCCTGGGAGACAGGGGGCGCGGGGACCTCCTACGAGCAGTACTTC.

The chain joins TRBV6-5 to TRBJ1-3; no clear D. The CDR3 consists of 15 residues. The germline V gene has CDR1 MNHEY and CDR2 SVGAGI. The V end was cut by 4 bases, the J end by 2 bases, with 12 bases between. The CDR3 sequence: CASSFTPAAGNTIYF. CDR3 in DNA: TGTGCCAGCAGTTTCACACCCGCAGCTGGAAACACCATATATTTT.

The sample holds a few counts of this clone. The chain employs TRBV4-1 and TRBJ2-7, with D possibly matching TRBD1 (6 bases). The CDR3 length is 16 residues. V was clipped by 0 bases and J by 3 bases, with 15 bases between them. Germline-derived CDR1 and CDR2 are MGHRA and YSYEKL. The CDR3 loop is CASSQERQAVGYEQYF. The CDR3 region has the DNA TGCGCCAGCAGCCAAGAACGACAGGCGGTTGGCTACGAGCAGTACTTC.

This clone was observed once. The rearrangement links TRBV10-3 to TRBJ2-5; 9 bases match TRBD2. Germline V gives CDR1 ENHRY, CDR2 SYGVKD. CDR3 size: 19 residues. J gave up 1 base and V 6 bases, and 18 bases lay outside the gene matches. The CDR3 DNA sequence: TGTGCCATCAGCAGGTCAGGGGCTAGCGGGGCGGGGGGCCAAGAGACCCAGTACTTC. Translated, it gives CAISRSGASGAGGQETQYF.

The CDR3 loop is CASSLGRAYEQYF. DNA for the CDR3: TGTGCCAGCAGTTTGGGCAGAGCCTACGAGCAGTACTTC. The chain joins TRBV12-3 or TRBV12-4 to TRBJ2-7, with unresolved D. The CDR3 loop spans 13 amino acids. The V and J ends lost 3 bases and 2 bases respectively, with 8 bases between them.

The rearrangement links TRBV5-8 to TRBJ2-5, with 7 positions matching TRBD1. The length of the CDR3 is 14 residues. J was trimmed by 5 bases and V by 4 bases; bases with no gene match: 8. In germline, CDR1 is SGHTS, CDR2 YDEGEE. This chain's CDR3 is CASSTRDRGETQYF. The CDR3 DNA reads as TGTGCCAGCAGCACCCGGGACAGAGGGGAGACCCAGTACTTC.

The rearrangement uses TRBV15 and TRBJ2-2; 7 nucleotides agree with TRBD2. The junction had 5 bases not matched to a gene; V was cut back by 1 base and J by 3 bases. CDR1 is LNHNV, CDR2 YYDKDF, per germline (reference sequence). The length of the CDR3 is 16 residues. CDR3 loop: CATSRVGGGDTGELFF. In nucleotides, the CDR3 is TGTGCCACCAGCAGAGTGGGCGGGGGTGACACCGGGGAGCTGTTTTTT.

This clone was observed a handful of times. J is TRBJ1-2 and V is TRBV19; TRBD1 aligns across 8 bases. Losses at the gene ends were 4 bases for V and 2 bases for J; bases not matched to a gene: 3. Germline CDR1 is LNHDA and CDR2 is SQIVND (reference sequence). The CDR3 runs 14 residues. The CDR3 protein is CASSTGQGNYGYTF. The CDR3 DNA reads TGTGCCAGTAGTACTGGACAGGGCAACTATGGCTACACCTTC.

This chain joins TRBV7-7 and TRBJ2-1; the D gene is possibly TRBD2 (6 bases). The CDR3 spans 15 residues. The germline V and J ends were trimmed by 1 base and 0 bases, with 7 bases remaining between them. CDR1 is SSHAT, CDR2 FNYEAQ, per germline (reference sequence). CDR3 amino acids: CASSLDGSSYNEQFF. Here the CDR3 DNA reads TGTGCCAGCAGCTTAGACGGGAGCTCCTACAATGAGCAGTTCTTC.

This chain connects TRBV5-1 to TRBJ1-5; maybe TRBD1 (6 bases). The ends were cut back, 4 bases at V and 1 base at J, with 12 bases in the middle. The CDR3 runs to 15 residues. From germline, CDR1 is SGHRS and CDR2 YFSETQ. The CDR3, as DNA: TGCGCCAGCAGCCCGACAGGCCTGAGCAATCAGCCCCAGCATTTT. Protein product: CASSPTGLSNQPQHF.

V and J are TRBV20-1 and TRBJ1-3; tentatively, D is TRBD1 (6 bases). V was clipped by 6 bases and J by 10 bases, with 13 bases between them. This CDR3 has 11 amino acids. Germline assignment: CDR1 DFQATT and CDR2 SNEGSKA (reference sequence). CDR3 residues: CSAQQGRTIYF. The CDR3 DNA follows: TGCAGTGCCCAACAGGGTAGGACCATATATTTT.

The chain links TRBV2 to TRBJ1-5, with 9 nucleotides matching TRBD1. J was trimmed by 12 bases and V by 6 bases; bases with no gene match: 3. This CDR3 has 11 residues. CDR1 and CDR2 (germline): SNHLY, FYNNEI. The CDR3 DNA follows: TGTGCCAGCAGGGGACAGGGCCACCAGCATTTT. Protein product: CASRGQGHQHF.

This clone was found once. The V gene is TRBV29-1, the J gene TRBJ2-3; a weak D match, TRBD2 (5 bases). Germline-derived CDR1 and CDR2 are SQVTM and ANQGSEA. The CDR3 runs 13 residues. V was clipped by 5 bases and J by 6 bases, with 15 bases between them. Here the CDR3 reads CSVRRGGVDTQYF. The CDR3 nucleotides read TGCAGCGTTCGTCGGGGTGGGGTGGATACGCAGTATTTT.

The CDR3 DNA sequence: TGTGCCAGCAGCTTGGTGCGGGGGGCGGTCACCGGGGAGCTGTTTTTT. It encodes CASSLVRGAVTGELFF. This chain joins TRBV5-4 and TRBJ2-2, with TRBD2 matching over 8 bases. Germline CDR1 reads SGHNT; CDR2 reads YYREEE (reference sequence). The J segment lost 4 bases and the V segment lost 0 bases, leaving 5 bases of the junction unmatched. This CDR3 is built from 16 residues.

The J gene is TRBJ2-7, the V gene TRBV5-1, with 9 bases lining up with TRBD1. The CDR3 runs to 16 residues. V dropped 0 bases and J dropped 5; count of bases not matched to a gene: 9. The V gene's germline CDR1 is SGHRS and CDR2 YFSETQ. CDR3 in amino acids: CASSLVQGQGLHEQYF. For the CDR3, the DNA is TGCGCCAGCAGCTTGGTTCAGGGACAGGGTTTACACGAGCAGTACTTC.

V gene TRBV6-6 combines with J gene TRBJ1-3; a weak D match, TRBD1 (6 bases). Germline CDR1 and CDR2: MNHNY and SVGAGI (reference sequence). The CDR3 runs to 15 residues. V gave up 8 bases and J gave up 0 bases, with 14 bases separating them. CDR3 protein: CASADRVSSGNTIYF. The CDR3 DNA is TGTGCCAGCGCGGACAGAGTTTCCTCTGGAAACACCATATATTTT.

The chain employs TRBV2 and TRBJ1-5; a weak D match, TRBD1 (5 bases). The V end was cut by 7 bases, the J end by 4 bases, with 14 bases between. This CDR3 is built from 14 residues. The germline gives CDR1 SNHLY, CDR2 FYNNEI. CDR3 in DNA: TGTGCCAGCACCATGGGGGGAGGGAATCAGCCCCAGCATTTT. Encoded protein: CASTMGGGNQPQHF.

The chain is built from TRBV3-1 (or the pseudogene TRBV3-2) and TRBJ1-2; D is possibly TRBD1 (6 bases). CDR3 length: 15 amino acids. Trimming cost V 1 base and J 8 bases, with 17 bases left between them. The germline V gene encodes CDR1 LGHDT and CDR2 YNNKEL (reference sequence). The CDR3 region is CASSQVGAGGVGYTF. The DNA of the CDR3 is TGTGCCAGCAGCCAAGTGGGGGCAGGAGGAGTAGGCTACACCTTC.

CDR3 sequence reads: CASSRGTGNSNYGYTF. The CDR3 nucleotides are TGTGCCAGCAGCCGGGGGACAGGGAACTCTAACTATGGCTACACCTTC. This chain connects TRBV5-4 to TRBJ1-2; TRBD1 matches 9 bases. Trimming at V came to 4 bases and at J to 0 bases, leaving 7 bases not matched to a gene. Germline V gene data show CDR1 as SGHNT and CDR2 as YYREEE (reference sequence). This CDR3 is built from 16 residues.

This chain joins TRBV19 and TRBJ1-2; possible D gene TRBD1, 6 bases. Germline lookup yields CDR1 LNHDA and CDR2 SQIVND (reference sequence). Deletions cut 5 bases from V and 4 bases from J, with 17 bases between. The CDR3 has 15 amino acids. The CDR3 loop reads CASSPYHREGYGYTF. In DNA form, the CDR3 reads TGTGCCAGTAGTCCATATCACAGGGAGGGCTATGGCTACACCTTC.

The chain is built from TRBV11-2 and TRBJ2-1; 8 bases are a match to TRBD2. The length of the CDR3 is 15 residues. CDR1 SGHAT and CDR2 FQNNGV come from the germline V gene. V shed 5 bases and J 6 bases; nucleotides not matched to a gene: 9. In nucleotides, the CDR3 is TGTGCCAGCAGCCCAGGGACTAGTGTAGGCAATGAGCAGTTCTTC. Translating it yields CASSPGTSVGNEQFF.

The chain has TRBV5-1 and TRBJ1-2; a weak D match, TRBD1 (6 bases). The CDR3 totals 13 residues. The V gene's germline CDR1 is SGHRS and CDR2 YFSETQ. Deletions cut 0 bases from V and 10 bases from J, with 13 bases between. CDR3: CASSLDGGPNYTF. For the CDR3, the DNA is TGCGCCAGCAGCTTGGACGGGGGGCCCAACTACACCTTC.

The CDR3 here is CAAGTSGASYEQYF. The DNA for the CDR3 is TGTGCCGCTGGAACTAGCGGGGCGAGCTACGAGCAGTACTTC. J is TRBJ2-7 and V is TRBV10-3, with TRBD2 identical over 10 bases. Trimming took 11 bases from V and 3 from J; bases not matched to a gene: 10. CDR1 ENHRY and CDR2 SYGVKD come from the germline V gene. The CDR3 consists of 14 residues.

About this clone itself: Other DNA variants within this sample encode the same CDR3. The chain carries TRBV27 and TRBJ1-4; TRBD1 matches at 7 bases. The CDR3 contains 14 residues. The trim removed 5 bases at V and 5 bases at J, leaving 5 bases unmatched. Looked up from germline, CDR1 is MNHEY and CDR2 is SMNVEV (reference sequence). CDR3 in DNA: TGTGCCAGCAGTCGACAGGGTTCCAATGAAAAACTGTTTTTT. It codes for CASSRQGSNEKLFF.

This chain joins TRBV11-3 and TRBJ2-5; 9 nucleotides line up with TRBD1. CDR1 and CDR2 (germline): SGHNT, YENEEA. V trimming: 5 bases; J trimming: 2 bases; junction bases outside the gene matches: 6. CDR3 length: 15 amino acids. The CDR3 loop is CASSGPGQGQETQYF. The CDR3 DNA sequence: TGTGCCAGCAGCGGGCCGGGACAGGGACAAGAGACCCAGTACTTC.